These 19 T cell receptor beta chains came from one sample sequenced in a study of shared clonotypes between healthy human individuals. Assay: immunoSEQ multiplex PCR; the TCRdb copy retains only in-frame clones and omits some. The sample has 1.5 million to 1.9 million clones, 95% to 99% seen once. The sequenced sample consisted of naive CD4+ T cells sorted from blood. Subset described: CD45RA+ positively selected. The origin of the receptors is a man aged 25-40 years in good health.

The chain combines TRBV6-6 with TRBJ2-7, with 7 nucleotides matching TRBD1. The CDR3 is 14 residues long. Trimming at V came to 6 bases and at J to 3 bases, leaving 8 bases not matched to a gene. CDR1 and CDR2 (germline): MNHNY, SVGAGI (reference sequence). CDR3 coding DNA: TGTGCCAGCAGGACAGACAGGGCCTTCTACGAGCAGTACTTC. It yields the protein CASRTDRAFYEQYF.

This rearrangement joins TRBV29-1 to TRBJ2-7; 8 bases fit TRBD1. Looked up from germline, CDR1 is SQVTM and CDR2 is ANQGSEA. The CDR3 loop spans 15 amino acids. Trimming at V came to 6 bases and at J to 4 bases, leaving 14 bases not matched to a gene. CDR3 region: CSVASKTGALYEQYF. As DNA, the CDR3 is TGCAGCGTGGCCAGTAAGACAGGGGCTTTATACGAGCAGTACTTC.

This chain joins TRBV11-2 and TRBJ2-2; D is perhaps TRBD2 (5 bases). Deletions cut 1 base from V and 2 bases from J, with 11 bases between. This CDR3 region has 16 residues. Germline loops: CDR1 SGHAT, CDR2 FQNNGV. The CDR3 loop reads CASSLATGINTGELFF. CDR3 sequence (DNA): TGTGCCAGCAGCTTAGCAACGGGAATTAACACCGGGGAGCTGTTTTTT.

The rearrangement uses TRBV2 and TRBJ2-7; D is perhaps TRBD2 (5 bases). The CDR3 spans 13 residues. Germline V lookup: CDR1 SNHLY, CDR2 FYNNEI. The V and J ends lost 1 base and 6 bases respectively, with 10 bases between them. As DNA, the CDR3 is TGTGCCAGCAGTGAAGAGGGAGTTGGCGAGCAGTACTTC. Residues: CASSEEGVGEQYF.

In regard to this clone: This specimen includes other DNA sequences encoding the same CDR3. This chain links TRBV5-1 with TRBJ2-1, with D possibly matching TRBD2 (5 bases). Germline loops: CDR1 SGHRS, CDR2 YFSETQ. The CDR3 totals 15 residues. The V end was cut by 2 bases, the J end by 0 bases, with 9 bases between. The CDR3 spells CASSFSGTSYNEQFF. In DNA, the CDR3 is TGCGCCAGCAGCTTCAGCGGCACCTCCTACAATGAGCAGTTCTTC.

V is TRBV10-1 and J is TRBJ2-1; 8 nucleotides agree with TRBD1. Losses at the gene ends were 3 bases for V and 0 bases for J; bases not matched to a gene: 7. Germline assignment: CDR1 WNHNN and CDR2 SYGVQD (reference sequence). CDR3 length equals 17 residues. The CDR3 sequence is CASSDLGTGRSYNEQFF. For the CDR3, the DNA is TGCGCCAGCAGTGATTTGGGGACAGGCCGCTCCTACAATGAGCAGTTCTTC.

V is TRBV7-9 and J is TRBJ2-5, with D perhaps TRBD1 (5 bases). Germline CDR1 and CDR2: SEHNR and FQNEAQ (reference sequence). The CDR3 runs 14 residues. The V and J ends lost 10 bases and 4 bases respectively, with 19 bases between them. CDR3 DNA: TGTGCCACTCTATTGGCGCCAAGGGGAGAGACCCAGTACTTC. Protein sequence: CATLLAPRGETQYF. Complete variable domain (other parts from reference TRBV7-9 and TRBJ2-5): DTGVSQNPRHKITKRGQNVTFRCDPISEHNRLYWYRQTLGQGPEFLTYFQNEAQLEKSRLLSDRFSAERPKGSFSTLEIQRTEQGDSAMYLCATLLAPRGETQYFGPGTRLLVL.

The CDR3 sequence is CASSHRGLADYEQYF. The CDR3 DNA is TGTGCCAGCAGCCACCGGGGACTAGCAGACTACGAGCAGTACTTC. The chain couples TRBV5-4 to TRBJ2-7, with 9 bases matching TRBD2. The CDR3 is 15 amino acids. V was pared by 4 bases and J by 3 bases, with 8 bases of the junction left unmatched. The germline CDR1 and CDR2 sequences are SGHNT and YYREEE (reference sequence).

The chain joins TRBV30 to TRBJ2-7; TRBD2 matches at 8 bases. Germline V gene data show CDR1 as GTSNPN and CDR2 as SVGIG (reference sequence). The CDR3 is made up of 16 amino acids. V lost 2 bases to trimming and J lost 5 bases; unmatched junction nucleotides: 14. The CDR3 DNA reads TGTGCCTGGAGTTCTCCTTGGGGACTAGGGTTGCACGAGCAGTACTTC. This codes for CAWSSPWGLGLHEQYF.

Notes on this clone: The sample has other DNA sequences that encode this CDR3 too. This sequence joins TRBV28 and TRBJ2-3; D ambiguous. The ends were cut back, 5 bases at V and 6 bases at J, with 12 bases in the middle. The CDR3 covers 13 residues. The V gene's germline CDR1 is MDHEN and CDR2 SYDVKM. This chain's CDR3 is CASSPPGVDTQYF. CDR3 nucleotides: TGTGCCAGCAGTCCCCCTGGGGTTGATACGCAGTATTTT. Filled out from reference TRBV28 and TRBJ2-3, the complete variable domain reads DVKVTQSSRYLVKRTGEKVFLECVQDMDHENMFWYRQDPGLGLRLIYFSYDVKMKEKGDIPEGYSVSREKKERFSLILESASTNQTSMYLCASSPPGVDTQYFGPGTRLTVL.

The rearrangement uses TRBV2 and TRBJ1-5; D call uncertain. The CDR3 sequence is 15 residues long. Deletions cut 1 base from V and 5 bases from J, with 12 bases between. Germline values: CDR1 SNHLY, CDR2 FYNNEI. CDR3 in DNA: TGTGCCAGCAGTGAAGAGTGGGCTACCGATCAGCCCCAGCATTTT. As protein: CASSEEWATDQPQHF.

The chain uses TRBV4-1 and TRBJ2-3; 12 bases agree with TRBD1. CDR1 is MGHRA, CDR2 YSYEKL, per germline. CDR3 length equals 15 residues. J gave up 6 bases and V 7 bases, and 8 bases lay outside the gene matches. CDR3 protein: CASNPGTGGRDTQYF. For the CDR3, the DNA is TGCGCCAGCAACCCCGGGACAGGGGGCAGGGATACGCAGTATTTT.

A single count supports this clone. The J gene is TRBJ1-3, the V gene TRBV6-6, with D unresolved. In germline, CDR1 is MNHNY, CDR2 SVGAGI (reference sequence). Trimming shortened V by 0 bases and J by 0 bases, and 6 bases separated the two germline ends. This CDR3 has 15 residues. CDR3 nucleotide sequence: TGTGCCAGCAGTTACTCAACGCTCTCTGGAAACACCATATATTTT. This encodes CASSYSTLSGNTIYF.

Note on this clone: This specimen includes other DNA sequences encoding the same CDR3. This chain connects TRBV5-1 to TRBJ2-1; perhaps TRBD2 as D (6 bases). The CDR3 loop spans 16 amino acids. V was pared by 2 bases and J by 0 bases, with 12 bases between. The V gene's germline CDR1 is SGHRS and CDR2 YFSETQ. CDR3 in DNA: TGCGCCAGCAGCTTCCTTAGCGGAGCCTCCTACAATGAGCAGTTCTTC. Encoded protein: CASSFLSGASYNEQFF.

The rearrangement joins TRBV19 to TRBJ1-2, with D possibly being TRBD1 (5 bases). The CDR3 covers 15 residues. Germline V gene data show CDR1 as LNHDA and CDR2 as SQIVND (reference sequence). V lost 7 bases and J lost 2, with 17 bases in between. The CDR3 bases are TGTGCCAGTAACGGCCCAGGGCAGAGAAACTATGGCTACACCTTC. Residues: CASNGPGQRNYGYTF. The complete variable domain, with remaining parts taken from reference TRBV19 and TRBJ1-2, reads DGGITQSPKYLFRKEGQNVTLSCEQNLNHDAMYWYRQDPGQGLRLIYYSQIVNDFQKGDIAEGYSVSREKKESFPLTVTSAQKNPTAFYLCASNGPGQRNYGYTFGSGTRLTVV.

The chain carries TRBV29-1 and TRBJ2-5; D assignment may be TRBD1 or TRBD2 (7 bases each). This CDR3 comprises 14 residues. Looked up from germline, CDR1 is SQVTM and CDR2 is ANQGSEA. V was clipped by 8 bases and J by 4 bases, with 20 bases between them. The CDR3 sequence is CSSRGRLAGETQYF. As DNA, the CDR3 is TGCAGCTCAAGGGGGCGACTAGCTGGAGAGACCCAGTACTTC.

This rearrangement joins TRBV7-2 to TRBJ2-1; either TRBD1 or TRBD2 may fit D (5 bases each). Trimming removed 3 bases from V and 8 bases from J, with 23 bases in between. This CDR3 has 17 residues. CDR1 SGHTA and CDR2 FQGNSA come from the germline V gene. Written as DNA, the CDR3 is TGTGCCAGCAGCTTTTCGGGACCGGGTCTGCTACCCGATGAGCAGTTCTTC. Translated: CASSFSGPGLLPDEQFF.

The genes are TRBV6-6 and TRBJ2-1, with D tentatively TRBD2 (5 bases). This CDR3 has 13 amino acids. Germline V lookup: CDR1 MNHNY, CDR2 SVGAGI (reference sequence). The germline V and J ends were trimmed by 4 bases and 10 bases, with 14 bases remaining between them. The CDR3 is CASSLSSSREQFF. CDR3 in DNA: TGTGCCAGCAGTTTATCTAGCTCACGGGAGCAGTTCTTC.

The chain combines TRBV9 with TRBJ1-5; possible D gene TRBD1, 5 bases. V was shortened by 2 bases and J by 9 bases, with 18 bases between the two germline ends. The CDR3 sequence is 15 residues long. CDR1 SGDLS and CDR2 YYNGEE come from the germline V gene. The chain's CDR3 is CASSVGRDPFGPQHF. CDR3 bases: TGTGCCAGCAGCGTCGGCAGGGACCCTTTTGGGCCCCAGCATTTT.